This paragraph covers one TCR beta chain sequence. Antigen: not known. Before being chosen for sequencing, patients had shown CD8+CD57+ cell expansion by flow cytometry. Among the patients, none had received any therapy at the time of blood sampling. The CDR3 has 14 amino acids. Germline CDR1 and CDR2: SEHNR and FQNEAQ (reference sequence). With V trimmed by 0 bases and J by 4 bases, 2 bases remained unmatched. The data stem from a study of CD8+CD57+ T cells in acquired aplastic anemia. The overall study: Sorted CD4+ and CD8+ cells yielded DNA averaging roughly 3.3 ug.

Study results and caveats: No significant difference in CD8+ Simpson's diversity was found between patients and controls.

Genomic DNA served as template for TCR beta VDJ and CDR3 profiling. TCRdb re-called the reads through MiXCR, storing one row per CDR3 protein. The sample has 150,000 to 200,000 distinct CDR3 sequences, around 48% seen once. The chain uses TRBV7-9 and TRBJ1-2, with 7 bases matching TRBD1. This clonotype was obtained from a human donor with aplastic anemia. Sequencing was performed on sorted CD4+, CD8+, or CD8+CD57+ T cells (not recorded which) from PBMCs. CDR3 loop: CASSLAWDSYGYTF. The CDR3, as DNA: TGTGCCAGCAGCTTAGCGTGGGACAGCTATGGCTACACCTTC.